This T cell receptor beta chain was identified in a study of blood T cells in healthy people across ages. General study results and limits: A roughly linear age-dependent decrease characterized TCR beta diversity per million T cells.

Using a J-beta primer mix together with a sample-barcoded 5' primer, a second PCR was run for about 6 to 12 cycles. MiXCR, run by TCRdb on the 5' RACE reads, gives a single entry per CDR3 protein. The sample records about 1.6 million distinct CDR3 sequences, 30% to 35% being singletons. Germline lookup yields CDR1 SEHNR and CDR2 FQNEAQ (reference sequence). CDR3 size: 15 residues. Trimming removed 5 bases from V and 8 bases from J, with 16 bases in between. To note about this clonotype: Its target is not known.

Input material: blood. The sequence was collected from a woman younger than 45 in good health. The V call is TRBV7-9, the J call TRBJ1-6, with D uncertain. CDR3 in amino acids: CASSLRSGGYSPLHF. CDR3 nucleotide sequence: TGTGCCAGCAGCCTACGATCGGGCGGATATTCACCCCTCCACTTT.